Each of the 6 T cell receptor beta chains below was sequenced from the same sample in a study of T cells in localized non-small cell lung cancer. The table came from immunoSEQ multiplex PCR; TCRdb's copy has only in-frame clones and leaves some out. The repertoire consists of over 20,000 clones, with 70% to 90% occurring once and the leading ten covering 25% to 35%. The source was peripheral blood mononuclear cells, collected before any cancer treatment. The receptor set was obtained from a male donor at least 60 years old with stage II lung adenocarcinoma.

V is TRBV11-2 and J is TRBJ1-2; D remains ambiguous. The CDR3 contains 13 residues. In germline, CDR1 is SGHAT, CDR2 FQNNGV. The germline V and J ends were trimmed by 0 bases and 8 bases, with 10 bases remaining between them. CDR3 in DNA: TGTGCCAGCAGCTTAGACCCTTCGGGAGGCTACACCTTC. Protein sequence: CASSLDPSGGYTF.

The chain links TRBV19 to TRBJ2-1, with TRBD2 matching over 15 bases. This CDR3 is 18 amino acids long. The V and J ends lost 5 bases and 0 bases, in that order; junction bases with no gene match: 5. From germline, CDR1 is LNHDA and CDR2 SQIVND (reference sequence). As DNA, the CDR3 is TGTGCCAGTAGTCTAGGGACTAGCGGGAGGATCTCCTACAATGAGCAGTTCTTC. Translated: CASSLGTSGRISYNEQFF.

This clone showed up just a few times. CDR3 amino acids: CASSGYLGYSLGEQYF. The CDR3 bases are TGTGCCAGCAGTGGGTACCTAGGGTACTCCCTGGGCGAGCAGTACTTC. The J gene is TRBJ2-7, the V gene TRBV6-1; D is unclear. The CDR3 is 16 residues long. Germline V gene sequence: CDR1 MNHNS, CDR2 SASEGT. The V end was cut by 4 bases, the J end by 6 bases, with 22 bases between.

As DNA, the CDR3 is TGTGCCAGCAGCACGGAGGGACTAGCGAGAAATGAGCAGTTCTTC. It encodes CASSTEGLARNEQFF. V is TRBV5-4 and J is TRBJ2-1, with 10 bases fitting TRBD2. The CDR3 spans 15 residues. J was trimmed by 7 bases and V by 4 bases; bases with no gene match: 8. CDR1 is SGHNT and CDR2 is YYREEE in the germline V gene (reference sequence).

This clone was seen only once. The CDR3 bases are TGTGCCAGCAGCCTAACTCTCTCAGGGACGAGGACCTACGAGCAGTACTTC. This translates into CASSLTLSGTRTYEQYF. The chain links TRBV11-2 to TRBJ2-7; D is perhaps TRBD1 or TRBD2 (5 bases each). With 5 bases removed from V and 2 bases from J, the gap between germline ends came to 22 bases. The CDR3 contains 17 residues. CDR1 is SGHAT and CDR2 is FQNNGV in the germline V gene.

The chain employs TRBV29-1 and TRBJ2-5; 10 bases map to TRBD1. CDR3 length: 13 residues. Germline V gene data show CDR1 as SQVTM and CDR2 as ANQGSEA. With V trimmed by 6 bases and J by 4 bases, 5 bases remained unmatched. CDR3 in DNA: TGCAGCGTGGACAGGGGGGGTGGAGAGACCCAGTACTTC. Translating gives CSVDRGGGETQYF.